The sequence of this T cell receptor beta chain was determined in a study of monozygotic twins with inflammatory bowel disease. General study findings and limits: No separation of different T cell subtypes was possible. Findings did not support one strong IBD-associated signal or clonotype.

To note about this clonotype: Its cognate antigen is unknown.

The CDR3 is 13 residues long. The germline gives CDR1 GTSNPN, CDR2 SVGIG (reference sequence). TCRdb re-called the 5' RACE reads; every CDR3 protein appears as one record, without DNA. This table lists approximately 300,000 distinct CDR3 sequences. Sequenced sample: blood. The chain carries TRBV30 and TRBJ1-1. The TCR was taken from a human donor with ulcerative colitis or Crohn's disease, or a healthy co-twin of an affected twin (not recorded which). The CDR3 here is CAWSVDHDTEAFF.